This TCR beta chain is drawn from a study of graft-versus-host responses after intestinal transplantation (dated by TCRdb to about 2021). In terms of the full investigation: Multivisceral, liver-intestinal, or isolated intestinal transplants were received by the recipients. Every recipient was given anti-thymocyte globulin induction, then maintenance tacrolimus and steroids for about three years. Bulk TCR-beta CDR3 sequencing was used to track graft-versus-host and host-versus-graft alloreactive T cell clones in the graft, circulation and bone marrow after intestinal transplantation. Alloreactive clones were identified by sequencing pre-transplant mixed lymphocyte reaction products and comparing these products with unstimulated pre-transplant donor and recipient T cells. The cohort enrolled about two dozen intestinal transplant recipients, one of whom was a retransplant, and a few patients without pretransplant specimens were excluded. Donor T cell macrochimerism was defined as a peak of at least 4% donor T cells among recipient peripheral blood mononuclear cells. Rather than going through the commercial service, samples from three later patients were sequenced in-house on an Illumina MiSeq and processed with MiXCR. Broad study findings and their caveats: The conclusions were limited by the relatively low number and heterogeneity of the intestinal transplant patients. GvH clones were detected in recipient bone marrow, and some appeared earlier in ileal mucosa or blood, consistent with an intestinal mucosal origin. Peak levels of circulating GvH clones were associated with declines in HvG clones early after transplant. Patients with donor T cell macrochimerism had high GvH to HvG T cell clonal ratios in their allografts.

Library prep was done by the immunoSEQ multiplex PCR assay. In most patients, genomic DNA was isolated using the Qiagen DNeasy Blood and Tissue Kit and sent frozen to Adaptive Biotechnologies for TCR sequencing. For most patients, high-throughput TCR-beta CDR3 sequencing of genomic DNA was performed by Adaptive Biotechnologies. Turning to the authors' computational methods: Adaptive's ImmunoSEQ software supplied the TCR sequencing data for 18 patients, while MiXCR and VDJtools were used to process a few other patients. To correct CD4 versus CD8 sorting errors, any sequence found in both subsets at a frequency ratio below 5:1 was removed. CDR3 nucleotide sequences shared between donor and recipient were removed because the origin of such sequences could not be assigned. At least 2-fold expansion over unstimulated cells and a minimum CFSE-low frequency of 0.002% (template counts) or 0.001% (read counts) were required for clones to be classified as alloreactive. Clones were considered mappable if detected in sequenced pre-transplant spleen, lymph node, or MLR CFSE-low populations of the donor or recipient. Cumulative frequency of alloreactive clones was calculated as a percentage of all sequences weighted by copy number. TCRdb limited this immuneACCESS table to in-frame rearrangements with V and J called. A share of clones is missing; checked studies link under half to unresolved V genes, and the rest is unexplained. V and J calls and clone size are those listed in that table; D and trimming were worked out from the DNA. The sample includes 80,000 to 95,000 clones, with 75% to 95% observed a single time. Clones ranked in the top ten supply 6% of the sample.

Of note for this clone: What antigen it recognizes has not been identified. Base-call qualities are not available, and no considerably larger clone is one nucleotide away.

The CDR3 has 16 amino acids, counting the end cysteine and phenylalanine. Only the CDR3 region is kept as DNA, spanning 48 bases read in frame from base 1. According to the germline V gene (reference sequence), CDR1 reads SGHNT and CDR2 reads YYREEE. Relative to germline, V is 3 bases shorter and J is 7 bases shorter, with 20 bases between their ends. Explained via the paper, the time point label denotes: cells obtained before transplantation from donor or recipient. CD3+CD4+ and CD3+CD8+ populations were FACS-sorted from unstimulated pre-transplant donor and recipient cells taken from spleen or lymph nodes.

The sample consisted of unstimulated CD8+ T cells sorted from spleen or lymph node cells, taken before intestinal transplant. The chain is made from TRBV5-4 and TRBJ2-1; TRBD1 is a weak D gene call, 6 bases matching. This clonotype was obtained from a human donor who received an intestinal transplant. The bases are TGTGCCAGCAGCTCGGGTAACGACAGGACCCGGAATGAGCAGTTCTTC. It translates as CASSSGNDRTRNEQFF.